Each of the 32 T cell receptor beta chains below was sequenced from the same sample in a study of cytomegalovirus exposure and HLA in healthy donors. With 60 Vbeta and 13 Jbeta primers, the PCR was carried out. Produced via immunoSEQ multiplex PCR; TCRdb's table is partial and in-frame only. This table lists about 140,000 clones. Source material: PBMCs. The origin of the receptors is a man in his forties or fifties in good health and CMV-seronegative.

J is TRBJ1-3 and V is TRBV10-3; D gene ambiguous. The CDR3 consists of 16 residues. The germline V gene encodes CDR1 ENHRY and CDR2 SYGVKD. V lost 0 bases and J 0 bases, leaving 9 bases between the germline ends. CDR3 coding DNA: TGTGCCATCAGTGAGTCGACTCCCGGCTCTGGAAACACCATATATTTT. It is translated as CAISESTPGSGNTIYF.

V gene TRBV7-6 combines with J gene TRBJ1-1, with TRBD1 matching over 7 bases. Germline CDR1 reads SGHVS; CDR2 reads FNYEAQ. The V segment lost 4 bases and the J segment 4 bases; nucleotides outside the gene matches: 6. The CDR3 is made up of 14 amino acids. CDR3 bases: TGTGCCAGCAGCTCGACAGGGAAGTCCACTGAAGCTTTCTTT. Its translation is CASSSTGKSTEAFF.

The CDR3 nucleotides are TGTGCCAGCAGCTTAGACCCTAGAGGAAACACCATATATTTT. Translating it yields CASSLDPRGNTIYF. V is TRBV7-2 and J is TRBJ1-3; D is undetermined. This CDR3 region has 14 residues. Germline CDR1 SGHTA, CDR2 FQGNSA. V was pared by 1 base and J by 4 bases, with 8 bases between.

To note about this clone: At one of its ends the junction is not consistent with the germline gene, which may arise from a read error. DNA of the CDR3: TGTGCCAGCGGCTTCCCCGGGGTTAACACCGGGGAGCTGTTTTTT. Its translation is CASGFPGVNTGELFF. The chain employs TRBV11-1 and TRBJ2-2; possible D gene TRBD2, 5 bases. In germline, CDR1 is SGHAT, CDR2 FQDESV (reference sequence). The length of the CDR3 is 15 residues.

The V and J genes are TRBV6-5 and TRBJ2-2; D is unresolved. Germline lookup yields CDR1 MNHEY and CDR2 SVGAGI. The CDR3 is 16 amino acids. The germline V and J ends were trimmed by 4 bases and 6 bases, with 18 bases remaining between them. Written as DNA, the CDR3 is TGTGCCAGCAGTTCCAACAGCTTGTTTAATTCCGGGGAGCTGTTTTTT. As protein: CASSSNSLFNSGELFF.

The chain carries TRBV18 and TRBJ1-2; unclear D gene. The CDR3 runs to 15 residues. V lost 0 bases, J lost 2 bases, and 10 bases lay in between. The germline V gene has CDR1 KGHSH and CDR2 LQKENI. The CDR3, as DNA: TGTGCCAGCTCACCACCAAACCCGCGCAACTATGGCTACACCTTC. It translates to CASSPPNPRNYGYTF.

The chain employs TRBV9 and TRBJ1-2, with 8 bases fitting TRBD1. This CDR3 region has 15 residues. Germline values: CDR1 SGDLS, CDR2 YYNGEE. Trimming took 0 bases from V and 2 from J; bases not matched to a gene: 3. CDR3 DNA: TGTGCCAGCAGCGTAGACAGGGGGGAAAACTATGGCTACACCTTC. As protein: CASSVDRGENYGYTF.

The chain couples TRBV7-8 to TRBJ2-1; 13 nucleotides match TRBD2. The CDR3 length is 15 residues. Germline V gene data show CDR1 as SGHVS and CDR2 as FQNEAQ. V lost 5 bases and J lost 6; bases outside the gene matches: 4. CDR3 nucleotide sequence: TGTGCCAGCAGCAAGGGACTAGCGGGGAGCAATGAGCAGTTCTTC. Translated: CASSKGLAGSNEQFF.

The rearrangement uses TRBV2 and TRBJ2-3; TRBD2 agrees at 10 bases. The junction had 9 bases not matched to a gene; V was cut back by 8 bases and J by 1 base. The V gene's germline CDR1 is SNHLY and CDR2 FYNNEI. This CDR3 is 16 amino acids long. CDR3 region: CASSSSGGARTDTQYF. The CDR3 bases are TGTGCCAGCTCGTCCAGCGGGGGGGCCCGCACAGATACGCAGTATTTT.

With respect to this clone: The junction shows a germline mismatch at one end, possibly a read error. V and J are TRBV13 and TRBJ2-7; TRBD2 matches 14 bases. The length of the CDR3 is 17 residues. Germline loops: CDR1 PRHDT, CDR2 FYEKMQ (reference sequence). Written as DNA, the CDR3 is TGTGCCAGCAGCTCCTCGACTAGCGGGGGGGCTTCCTACGGGCAGTACTTC. This codes for CASSSSTSGGASYGQYF.

This clone is medium-sized by frequency. The chain combines TRBV18 with TRBJ2-7; 12 nucleotides line up with TRBD2. Germline V gives CDR1 KGHSH, CDR2 LQKENI. This CDR3 has 18 amino acids. J gave up 3 bases and V 3 bases, and 12 bases lay outside the gene matches. The CDR3: CASSPTTSGGAVIYEQYF. The CDR3 DNA reads as TGTGCCAGCTCACCGACGACTAGCGGGGGTGCAGTAATCTACGAGCAGTACTTC.

This rearrangement joins TRBV7-3 to TRBJ2-3, with 7 bases identical to TRBD2. The CDR3 loop spans 14 amino acids. CDR1 is SGHTA, CDR2 FQGTGA, per germline. Trimming took 5 bases from V and 2 from J; bases not matched to a gene: 4. CDR3 coding DNA: TGTGCCAGCAGCCCTACTAGCGTCACAGATACGCAGTATTTT. Amino acid sequence: CASSPTSVTDTQYF.

The rearrangement links TRBV7-2 to TRBJ1-2; 9 bases match TRBD1. Unmatched junction bases numbered 11, after V lost 5 bases and J lost 4 bases. The CDR3 runs 16 residues. Germline CDR1 reads SGHTA; CDR2 reads FQGNSA. The CDR3 DNA reads as TGTGCCAGCAGCGATCCCGGGACAGGGCTAATCTATGGCTACACCTTC. Translated, it gives CASSDPGTGLIYGYTF.

The chain joins TRBV11-1 to TRBJ1-5, with D uncertain. CDR3 length equals 13 residues. V lost 1 base to trimming and J lost 5 bases, with 6 bases between them. From germline, CDR1 is SGHAT and CDR2 FQDESV (reference sequence). DNA for the CDR3: TGTGCCAGCAGCTTAGAGCGAGATCAGCCCCAGCATTTT. The encoded protein is CASSLERDQPQHF.

This chain joins TRBV10-3 and TRBJ1-5; 9 bases map to TRBD1. V was clipped by 4 bases and J by 3 bases; unmatched bases: 4. The germline V gene has CDR1 ENHRY and CDR2 SYGVKD. There are 15 residues in the CDR3. The CDR3 region has the DNA TGTGCCATCAGTGGGGGACAGGGCTACAATCAGCCCCAGCATTTT. Its translation: CAISGGQGYNQPQHF.

The chain combines TRBV5-4 with TRBJ2-7; TRBD2 matches 10 bases. The J segment lost 6 bases and the V segment lost 3 bases, leaving 24 bases of the junction unmatched. Germline lookup yields CDR1 SGHNT and CDR2 YYREEE (reference sequence). CDR3 size: 20 residues. The CDR3 reads CASSSNVLAGDSLLVGEQYF. DNA for the CDR3: TGTGCCAGCAGCTCAAATGTGCTAGCGGGGGATTCTCTTTTAGTGGGCGAGCAGTACTTC.

The chain combines TRBV15 with TRBJ2-7; a weak D match, TRBD2 (5 bases). Germline V gene lookup returns CDR1 LNHNV and CDR2 YYDKDF (reference sequence). Between the trimmed V and J ends, which lost 0 bases and 0 bases, there was a span of 18 bases. The CDR3 contains 18 residues. The CDR3: CATSRDLLPRGGSYEQYF. CDR3 DNA sequence: TGTGCCACCAGCAGAGATCTTCTCCCCCGGGGTGGCTCCTACGAGCAGTACTTC.

The chain couples TRBV5-5 to TRBJ1-1, with D perhaps matching TRBD1 (5 bases). Per germline, CDR1 SGHKS and CDR2 YYEKEE (reference sequence). V was shortened by 5 bases and J by 0 bases, with 14 bases between the two germline ends. The CDR3 has 15 residues. The CDR3 sequence: CASRVAGGVNTEAFF. In DNA form, the CDR3 reads TGTGCCAGCAGGGTTGCGGGGGGGGTGAACACTGAAGCTTTCTTT. The whole variable domain, remainder taken from reference TRBV5-5 and TRBJ1-1, is DAGVTQSPTHLIKTRGQQVTLRCSPISGHKSVSWYQQVLGQGPQFIFQYYEKEERGRGNFPDRFSARQFPNYSSELNVNALLLGDSALYLCASRVAGGVNTEAFFGQGTRLTVV.

This sequence joins TRBV7-2 and TRBJ2-1; 8 nucleotides match TRBD2. The CDR3 runs to 15 residues. Germline V gene data show CDR1 as SGHTA and CDR2 as FQGNSA. With 4 bases clipped from V and 4 bases from J, the junction kept 6 bases outside the gene matches. The DNA for the CDR3 is TGTGCCAGCAGCTCTCTGACTAGCGCATACAATGAGCAGTTCTTC. This translates into CASSSLTSAYNEQFF.

The chain has TRBV5-6 and TRBJ1-1; D is possibly TRBD1 (5 bases). Trimming took 4 bases from V and 0 from J, leaving 10 bases between them. This CDR3 is built from 14 residues. Per the germline V gene, CDR1 is SGHDT and CDR2 is YYEEEE. CDR3 residues: CASSQGHLNTEAFF. In DNA form, the CDR3 reads TGTGCCAGCAGCCAAGGACACCTGAACACTGAAGCTTTCTTT.

The V and J genes are TRBV21-1 and TRBJ1-1; the table calls TRBD1, which could not be checked here. TRBV21-1 is annotated as a pseudogene. This CDR3 spans 16 amino acids. CDR3 bases: TGTGCCAGCAGCAAAGCGGGGACAGGGGAGAACACTGAAGCTTTCTTT. It specifies CASSKAGTGENTEAFF.

The rearrangement links TRBV7-9 to TRBJ1-2; weak D call: TRBD1 (6 bases). V lost 5 bases, J lost 4 bases, and 14 bases lay in between. The CDR3 length is 14 residues. Germline CDR1 reads SEHNR; CDR2 reads FQNEAQ (reference sequence). The CDR3: CASSPPTGGYGYTF. DNA of the CDR3: TGTGCCAGCAGCCCTCCGACAGGAGGCTATGGCTACACCTTC.

The chain uses TRBV27 and TRBJ2-7; D possibly corresponds to TRBD1 (6 bases). Germline V gene data show CDR1 as MNHEY and CDR2 as SMNVEV (reference sequence). This CDR3 has 14 residues. V shed 5 bases and J shed 2 bases, with 13 bases lying between them. The CDR3 loop is CASSTLTGPYEQYF. CDR3 nucleotide sequence: TGTGCCAGCAGTACTCTGACAGGCCCCTACGAGCAGTACTTC.

This chain links TRBV27 with TRBJ2-7; D gene unclear. The CDR3 spans 13 residues. CDR1 and CDR2 from the germline V gene are MNHEY and SMNVEV (reference sequence). V lost 5 bases to trimming and J lost 2 bases, with 10 bases between them. CDR3 coding DNA: TGTGCCAGCAGTCCAAGAGGTCCCTACGAGCAGTACTTC. Translating it yields CASSPRGPYEQYF.

The chain couples TRBV7-3 to TRBJ2-2, with 7 bases lining up with TRBD2. From germline, CDR1 is SGHTA and CDR2 FQGTGA. CDR3 length: 18 residues. With 5 bases clipped from V and 5 bases from J, the junction kept 17 bases outside the gene matches. The CDR3 loop reads CASSPGTNLEGGTGELFF. DNA of the CDR3: TGTGCCAGCAGCCCGGGCACCAACCTCGAGGGAGGGACCGGGGAGCTGTTTTTT. The variable domain in full, completed from reference TRBV7-3 and TRBJ2-2, reads GAGVSQTPSNKVTEKGKYVELRCDPISGHTALYWYRQSLGQGPEFLIYFQGTGAADDSGLPNDRFFAVRPEGSVSTLKIQRTERGDSAVYLCASSPGTNLEGGTGELFFGEGSRLTVL.

The V gene is TRBV27, the J gene TRBJ1-1; D perhaps matches TRBD1 (5 bases). CDR1 and CDR2 from the germline V gene are MNHEY and SMNVEV (reference sequence). V shed 3 bases and J shed 9 bases, with 14 bases lying between them. This CDR3 has 13 residues. CDR3 sequence (DNA): TGTGCCAGCAGTTTGGGGGGTCCTTATCAAGCTTTCTTT. Protein: CASSLGGPYQAFF.

The CDR3 DNA reads as TGTGCCAGCAGTGAACGCAGGGGAGAGACCCAGTACTTC. It translates to CASSERRGETQYF. The chain recombines TRBV2 with TRBJ2-5, with D perhaps matching TRBD1 (6 bases). Germline loops: CDR1 SNHLY, CDR2 FYNNEI. This CDR3 has 13 residues. The V and J ends lost 2 bases and 4 bases respectively, with 8 bases between them.

The V and J genes are TRBV9 and TRBJ1-6, with D unclear. This CDR3 is 14 amino acids long. Germline V lookup: CDR1 SGDLS, CDR2 YYNGEE. Trimming stripped 0 bases from V and 10 bases from J, with 11 bases between. Written as DNA, the CDR3 is TGTGCCAGCAGCGTAGATGTGCTCCGGTCACCCCTCCACTTT. It translates to CASSVDVLRSPLHF. Together with reference TRBV9 and TRBJ1-6, the CDR3 gives the full variable domain: DSGVTQTPKHLITATGQRVTLRCSPRSGDLSVYWYQQSLDQGLQFLIQYYNGEERAKGNILERFSAQQFPDLHSELNLSSLELGDSALYFCASSVDVLRSPLHFGNGTRLTVT.

V gene TRBV6-6 combines with J gene TRBJ1-5; maybe TRBD1 (5 bases). The length of the CDR3 is 14 residues. Germline assignment: CDR1 MNHNY and CDR2 SVGAGI (reference sequence). Trimming removed 0 bases at V and 7 bases at J, with 10 bases between. CDR3 sequence (DNA): TGTGCCAGCAGTTACTCCCAGGGTGACCAGCCCCAGCATTTT. Translating it yields CASSYSQGDQPQHF.

V is TRBV4-1 and J is TRBJ2-7; TRBD1 matches at 9 bases. V dropped 1 base and J dropped 3; count of bases not matched to a gene: 10. This CDR3 is built from 17 residues. Germline lookup yields CDR1 MGHRA and CDR2 YSYEKL. The CDR3 region is CASSQGPNRGLSYEQYF. Written as DNA, the CDR3 is TGCGCCAGCAGCCAAGGCCCGAACAGGGGGCTCAGCTACGAGCAGTACTTC.

The CDR3 protein is CASSPKGQGLTGNTIYF. The DNA of the CDR3 is TGTGCCAGCTCACCAAAGGGACAGGGCTTAACTGGAAACACCATATATTTT. The chain is built from TRBV18 and TRBJ1-3, with 9 bases lining up with TRBD1. V shed 2 bases and J 2 bases; nucleotides not matched to a gene: 7. Per the germline V gene, CDR1 is KGHSH and CDR2 is LQKENI. The CDR3 runs to 17 residues.

About this clone: One end of the junction does not line up with germline, which may come from a read error. The same CDR3 also results from other DNA sequences found in this sample. V usage is TRBV29-1 and J usage is TRBJ2-7; D is perhaps TRBD2 (5 bases). The CDR3 has 14 residues. CDR1 and CDR2 (germline): SQVTM, ANQGSEA. As DNA, the CDR3 is TGTAGCGTTGAAGACCCTTCGGGAAGCTACGAGCAGTACTTC. Its protein is CSVEDPSGSYEQYF.